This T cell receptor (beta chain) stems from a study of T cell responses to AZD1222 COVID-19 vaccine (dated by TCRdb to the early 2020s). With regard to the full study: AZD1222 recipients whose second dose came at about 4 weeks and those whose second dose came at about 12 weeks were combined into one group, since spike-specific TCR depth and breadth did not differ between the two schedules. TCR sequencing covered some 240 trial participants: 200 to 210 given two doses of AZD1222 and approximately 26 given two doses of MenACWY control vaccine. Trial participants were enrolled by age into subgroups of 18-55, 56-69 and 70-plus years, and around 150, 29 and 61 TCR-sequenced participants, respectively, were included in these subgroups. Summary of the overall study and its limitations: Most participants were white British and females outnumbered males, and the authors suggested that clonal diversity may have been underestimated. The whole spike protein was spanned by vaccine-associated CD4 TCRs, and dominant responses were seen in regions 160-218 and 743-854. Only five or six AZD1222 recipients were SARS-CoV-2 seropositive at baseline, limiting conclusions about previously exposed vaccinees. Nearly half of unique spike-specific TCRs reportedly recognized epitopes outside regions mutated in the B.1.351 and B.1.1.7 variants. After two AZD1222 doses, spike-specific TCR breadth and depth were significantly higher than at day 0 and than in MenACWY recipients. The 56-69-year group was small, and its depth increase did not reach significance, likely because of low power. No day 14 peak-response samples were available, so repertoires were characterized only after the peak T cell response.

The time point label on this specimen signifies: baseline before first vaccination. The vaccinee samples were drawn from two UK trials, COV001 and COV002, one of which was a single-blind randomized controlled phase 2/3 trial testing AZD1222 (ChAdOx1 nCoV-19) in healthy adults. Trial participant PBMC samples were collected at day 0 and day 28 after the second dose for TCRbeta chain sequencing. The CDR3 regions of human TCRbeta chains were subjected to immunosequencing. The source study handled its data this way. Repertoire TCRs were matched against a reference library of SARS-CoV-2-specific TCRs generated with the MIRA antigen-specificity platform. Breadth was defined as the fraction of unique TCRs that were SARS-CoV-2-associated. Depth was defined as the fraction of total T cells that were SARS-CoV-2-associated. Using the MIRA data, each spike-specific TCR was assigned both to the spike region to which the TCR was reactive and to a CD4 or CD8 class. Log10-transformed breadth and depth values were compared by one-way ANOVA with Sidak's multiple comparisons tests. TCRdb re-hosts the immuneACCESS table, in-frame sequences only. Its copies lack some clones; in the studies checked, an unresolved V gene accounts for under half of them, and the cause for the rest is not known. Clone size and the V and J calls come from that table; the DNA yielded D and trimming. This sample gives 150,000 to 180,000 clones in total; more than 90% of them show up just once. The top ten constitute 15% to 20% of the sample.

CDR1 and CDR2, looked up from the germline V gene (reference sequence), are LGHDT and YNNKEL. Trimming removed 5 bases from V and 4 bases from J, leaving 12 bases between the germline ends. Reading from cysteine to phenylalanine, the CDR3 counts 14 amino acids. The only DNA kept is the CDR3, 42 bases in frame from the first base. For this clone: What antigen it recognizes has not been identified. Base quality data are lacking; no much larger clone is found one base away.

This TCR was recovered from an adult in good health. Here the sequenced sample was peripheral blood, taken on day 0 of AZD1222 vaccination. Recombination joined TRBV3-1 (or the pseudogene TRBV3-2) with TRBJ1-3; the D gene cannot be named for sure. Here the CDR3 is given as CASSATKGGNTIYF. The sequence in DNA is TGTGCCAGCAGCGCGACCAAAGGGGGAAACACCATATATTTT.